This passage covers 11 T cell receptor beta chains from one sample sequenced in a study of blood T cells in healthy people across ages. With a J-beta primer mix and a sample-barcoded 5' primer, a second PCR ran about 7 to 11 cycles. TCRdb used MiXCR to reprocess the 5' RACE reads, holding one entry per CDR3 protein. Here the sample spans 650,000 to 800,000 distinct CDR3 sequences, roughly 44% being singletons. The sequencing sample was made of blood. These receptors originate from a man aged 55-75 years in good health.

V and J are TRBV29-1 and TRBJ2-1, with 8 nucleotides matching TRBD2. CDR3 length: 15 residues. V shed 5 bases and J 3 bases; nucleotides not matched to a gene: 9. In germline, CDR1 is SQVTM, CDR2 ANQGSEA. In nucleotides, the CDR3 is TGCAGCGTTAAACTACGGGGGGGCTTCTACAATGAGCAGTTCTTC. Amino acids: CSVKLRGGFYNEQFF.

The rearrangement links TRBV6-2 or TRBV6-3 to TRBJ2-1; 7 positions match TRBD2. With 2 bases clipped from V and 4 bases from J, the junction kept 14 bases outside the gene matches. The CDR3 covers 18 residues. Germline assignment: CDR1 MNHEY and CDR2 SVGEGT. CDR3 protein: CASSYLLFGGGRYNEQFF. In DNA, the CDR3 is TGTGCCAGCAGTTACCTCCTTTTCGGCGGGGGTCGGTACAATGAGCAGTTCTTC.

This clonotype was seen at least ten times. This chain connects TRBV2 to TRBJ2-1; a possible D gene is TRBD1 (6 bases). V dropped 5 bases and J dropped 4 bases, with 9 bases sitting between them. The germline CDR1 and CDR2 sequences are SNHLY and FYNNEI. The CDR3 extends over 13 amino acids. CDR3 bases: TGTGCCAGCAGTCAACAGGGATACAATGAGCAGTTCTTC. It encodes CASSQQGYNEQFF.

This clonotype was counted between two and nine times. The chain recombines TRBV20-1 with TRBJ2-3; D is unresolved. This CDR3 is 12 amino acids long. The germline V gene encodes CDR1 DFQATT and CDR2 SNEGSKA (reference sequence). V was pared by 6 bases and J by 2 bases, with 9 bases between. CDR3 residues: CSASSPTDTQYF. The CDR3, as DNA: TGCAGTGCCTCATCCCCCACAGATACGCAGTATTTT.

This sequence joins TRBV6-6 and TRBJ2-7, with TRBD2 matching 8 bases. The ends lost 0 bases at V and 6 bases at J; junction bases unmatched: 4. The CDR3 is 14 residues long. Germline lookup yields CDR1 MNHNY and CDR2 SVGAGI (reference sequence). The CDR3 sequence: CASSYSGLEGEQYF. The CDR3, as DNA: TGTGCCAGCAGTTACTCGGGACTAGAGGGCGAGCAGTACTTC.

The V call is TRBV7-9, the J call TRBJ2-6; D not resolved. V gave up 1 base and J gave up 3 bases, with 7 bases separating them. This CDR3 has 15 amino acids. Per germline, CDR1 SEHNR and CDR2 FQNEAQ (reference sequence). The CDR3 nucleotides are TGTGCCAGCAGCTTAGGGAACTTTGGGGCCAACGTCCTGACTTTC. Encoded protein: CASSLGNFGANVLTF.

This clonotype appeared a few times. This chain links TRBV15 with TRBJ2-3; D may be TRBD1 (8 bases). This CDR3 has 18 amino acids. Trimming shortened V by 3 bases and J by 3 bases, and 22 bases separated the two germline ends. Germline V gene data show CDR1 as LNHNV and CDR2 as YYDKDF (reference sequence). The CDR3 sequence is CATSSGPNYRGGTDTQYF. DNA for the CDR3: TGTGCCACCAGCAGTGGACCAAATTACAGGGGGGGAACAGATACGCAGTATTTT.

V gene TRBV9 combines with J gene TRBJ2-7; D might be TRBD1 (5 bases). Germline CDR1 SGDLS, CDR2 YYNGEE. The V gene lost 4 bases and the J gene lost 3 bases, with 17 bases spanning the gap. CDR3 length equals 15 residues. This chain's CDR3 is CASSPGPTGDYEQYF. Here the CDR3 DNA reads TGTGCCAGCAGCCCCGGCCCCACAGGAGACTACGAGCAGTACTTC.

The chain employs TRBV9 and TRBJ2-5; TRBD2 aligns across 11 bases. V lost 4 bases, J lost 5 bases, and 19 bases stayed unmatched. The CDR3 is 19 amino acids. Germline lookup yields CDR1 SGDLS and CDR2 YYNGEE. The CDR3, as DNA: TGTGCCAGCAGCCCATCCTGGAGTAGCGGGGGGGCAGGAGGGGAGACCCAGTACTTC. Translation: CASSPSWSSGGAGGETQYF.

The V gene is TRBV20-1, the J gene TRBJ1-3; no clear D. Germline V lookup: CDR1 DFQATT, CDR2 SNEGSKA (reference sequence). This CDR3 spans 15 amino acids. Trimming stripped 2 bases from V and 4 bases from J, with 15 bases between. CDR3 in amino acids: CSARKASTFGNTIYF. The CDR3 DNA reads as TGCAGTGCTAGAAAGGCAAGCACCTTCGGAAACACCATATATTTT.

This clonotype was recorded a few times. The chain joins TRBV20-1 to TRBJ1-4, with TRBD1 as a possible D gene (5 bases). The CDR3 covers 12 residues. Germline assignment: CDR1 DFQATT and CDR2 SNEGSKA (reference sequence). The germline V and J ends were trimmed by 4 bases and 6 bases, with 9 bases remaining between them. The CDR3 region is CSATGPDEKLFF. CDR3 sequence (DNA): TGCAGTGCTACAGGGCCGGATGAAAAACTGTTTTTT.